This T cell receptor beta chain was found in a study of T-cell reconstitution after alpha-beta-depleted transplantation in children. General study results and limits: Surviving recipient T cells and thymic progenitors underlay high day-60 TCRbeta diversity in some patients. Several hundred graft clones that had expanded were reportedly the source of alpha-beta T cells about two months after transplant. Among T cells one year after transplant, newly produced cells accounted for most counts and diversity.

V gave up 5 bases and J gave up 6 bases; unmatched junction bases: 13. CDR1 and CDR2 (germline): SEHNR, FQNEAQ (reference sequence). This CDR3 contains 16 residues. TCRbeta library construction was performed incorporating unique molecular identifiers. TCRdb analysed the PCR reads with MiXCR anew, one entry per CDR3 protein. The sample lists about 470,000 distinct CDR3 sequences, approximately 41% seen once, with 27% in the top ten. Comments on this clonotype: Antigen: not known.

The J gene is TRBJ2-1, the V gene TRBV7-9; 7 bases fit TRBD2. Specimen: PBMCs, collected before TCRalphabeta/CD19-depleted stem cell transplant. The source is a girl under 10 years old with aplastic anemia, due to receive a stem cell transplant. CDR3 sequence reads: CASSPLTSSFLNEQFF. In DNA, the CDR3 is TGTGCCAGCAGCCCGCTGACTAGCTCCTTTCTCAATGAGCAGTTCTTC.